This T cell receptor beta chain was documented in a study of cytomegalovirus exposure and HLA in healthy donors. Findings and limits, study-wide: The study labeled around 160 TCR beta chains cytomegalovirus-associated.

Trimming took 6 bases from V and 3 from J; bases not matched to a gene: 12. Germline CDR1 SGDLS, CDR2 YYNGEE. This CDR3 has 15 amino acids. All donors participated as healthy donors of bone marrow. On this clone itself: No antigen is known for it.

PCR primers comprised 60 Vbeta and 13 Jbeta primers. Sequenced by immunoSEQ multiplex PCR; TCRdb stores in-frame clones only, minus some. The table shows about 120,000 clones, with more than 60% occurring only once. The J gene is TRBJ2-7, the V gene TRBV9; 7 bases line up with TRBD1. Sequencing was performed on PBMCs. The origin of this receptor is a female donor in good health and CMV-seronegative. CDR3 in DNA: TGTGCCAGCAACTTCGGGACAGAGAAAATCTACGAGCAGTACTTC. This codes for CASNFGTEKIYEQYF.